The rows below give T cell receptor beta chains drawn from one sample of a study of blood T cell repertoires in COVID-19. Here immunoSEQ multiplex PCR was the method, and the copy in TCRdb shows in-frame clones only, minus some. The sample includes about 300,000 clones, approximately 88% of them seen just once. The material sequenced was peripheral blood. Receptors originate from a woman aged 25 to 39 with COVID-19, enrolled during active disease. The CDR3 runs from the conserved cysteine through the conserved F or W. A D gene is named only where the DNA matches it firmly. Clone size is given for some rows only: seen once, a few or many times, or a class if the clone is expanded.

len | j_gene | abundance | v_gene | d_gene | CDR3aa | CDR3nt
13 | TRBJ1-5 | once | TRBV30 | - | CAWGLQGNQPQHF | TGTGCCTGGGGACTACAGGGCAATCAGCCCCAGCATTTT
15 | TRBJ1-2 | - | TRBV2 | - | CASSDLGGLPYGYTF | TGTGCCAGCAGTGATCTCGGGGGACTCCCCTATGGCTACACCTTC
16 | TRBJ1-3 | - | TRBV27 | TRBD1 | CASSSRDRASGNTIYF | TGTGCCAGCAGTTCCAGGGACAGGGCGAGTGGAAACACCATATATTTT
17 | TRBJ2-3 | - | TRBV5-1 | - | CASSSWGGLTSTDTQYF | TGCGCCAGCAGCTCTTGGGGCGGACTAACTAGCACAGATACGCAGTATTTT
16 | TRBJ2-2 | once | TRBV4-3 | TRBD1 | CASSTPKGGFTGELFF | TGCGCCAGCAGTACACCGAAAGGGGGCTTCACCGGGGAGCTGTTTTTT
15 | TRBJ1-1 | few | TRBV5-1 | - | CASSFEWGANTEAFF | TGCGCCAGCAGCTTTGAATGGGGAGCGAACACTGAAGCTTTCTTT
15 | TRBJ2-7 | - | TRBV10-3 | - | CAISESRGGPYEQYF | TGTGCCATCAGTGAGTCTAGGGGGGGTCCCTACGAGCAGTACTTC
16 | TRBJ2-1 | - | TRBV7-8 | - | CASSLRGGRSYNEQFF | TGTGCCAGCAGCTTAAGGGGGGGTAGGTCCTACAATGAGCAGTTCTTC
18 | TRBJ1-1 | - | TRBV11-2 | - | CASSPAPPGFIVNTEAFF | TGTGCCAGCAGCCCCGCCCCCCCCGGGTTCATAGTGAACACTGAAGCTTTCTTT
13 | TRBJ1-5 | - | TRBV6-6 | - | CASSYSTDQPQHF | TGTGCCAGCAGTTACTCGACTGATCAGCCCCAGCATTTT
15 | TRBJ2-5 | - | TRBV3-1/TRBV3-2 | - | CASSPWRGYQETQYF | TGTGCCAGCAGCCCTTGGCGGGGTTACCAAGAGACCCAGTACTTC
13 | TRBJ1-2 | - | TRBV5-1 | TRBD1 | CASSSGQTYGYTF | TGCGCCAGCAGCTCGGGACAGACCTATGGCTACACCTTC
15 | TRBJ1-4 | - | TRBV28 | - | CASSFLRQRNEKLFF | TGTGCCAGCAGTTTTCTGCGACAGCGTAATGAAAAACTGTTTTTT
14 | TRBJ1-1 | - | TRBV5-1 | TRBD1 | CASSWDRGDTEAFF | TGCGCCAGCAGCTGGGACAGAGGGGACACTGAAGCTTTCTTT
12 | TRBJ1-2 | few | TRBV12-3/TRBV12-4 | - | CASSFSNYGYTF | TGTGCCAGCAGTTTCTCTAACTATGGCTACACCTTC
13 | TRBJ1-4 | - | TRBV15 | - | CATSRTYNEKLFF | TGTGCCACCTCAAGGACTTATAATGAAAAACTGTTTTTT
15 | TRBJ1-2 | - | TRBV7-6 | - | CASSSQQGFNYGYTF | TGTGCCAGCAGCTCGCAACAGGGTTTTAACTATGGCTACACCTTC
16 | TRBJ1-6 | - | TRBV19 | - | CASSPPAGTLDSPLHF | TGTGCCAGTAGTCCGCCCGCGGGGACCCTGGATTCACCCCTCCACTTT
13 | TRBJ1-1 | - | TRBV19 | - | CASSMGLNTEAFF | TGTGCCAGTAGTATGGGGCTGAACACTGAAGCTTTCTTT
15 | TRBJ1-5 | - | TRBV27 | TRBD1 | CASSPDRAPNQPQHF | TGTGCCAGCAGTCCCGACAGGGCCCCCAATCAGCCCCAGCATTTT
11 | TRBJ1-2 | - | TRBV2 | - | CAGEAMGGYTF | TGTGCCGGGGAGGCGATGGGGGGCTACACCTTC
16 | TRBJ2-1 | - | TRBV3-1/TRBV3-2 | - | CASSQVGSKPYNEQFF | TGTGCCAGCAGCCAAGTCGGGTCTAAACCCTACAATGAGCAGTTCTTC
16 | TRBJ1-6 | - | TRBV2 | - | CASSLQGPQGGSPLHF | TGTGCCAGCAGCCTACAAGGACCACAGGGTGGTTCACCCCTCCACTTT
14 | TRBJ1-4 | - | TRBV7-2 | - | CASSLGGLNEKLFF | TGTGCCAGCAGCTTAGGCGGGTTGAATGAAAAACTGTTTTTT
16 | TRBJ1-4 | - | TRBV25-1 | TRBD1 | CASSPRAGTGDEKLFF | TGTGCCAGCAGTCCCAGAGCCGGGACAGGGGATGAAAAACTGTTTTTT
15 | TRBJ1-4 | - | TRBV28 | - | CASRPIKHRNEKLFF | TGTGCCAGCAGACCGATTAAACACAGAAATGAAAAACTGTTTTTT
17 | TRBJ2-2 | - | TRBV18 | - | CASSPFTTTGDTGELFF | TGTGCCAGCTCACCGTTCACAACTACAGGAGATACCGGGGAGCTGTTTTTT
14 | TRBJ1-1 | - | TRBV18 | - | CASSPSGGHTEAFF | TGTGCCAGCTCACCCTCGGGGGGACACACTGAAGCTTTCTTT
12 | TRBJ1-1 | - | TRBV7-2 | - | CASSPRQGEAFF | TGTGCCAGCAGCCCGAGGCAGGGAGAAGCTTTCTTT
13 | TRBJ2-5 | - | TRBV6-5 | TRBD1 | CASTRTGVETQYF | TGTGCCAGCACCAGGACAGGGGTAGAGACCCAGTACTTC
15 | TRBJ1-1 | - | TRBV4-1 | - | CASTRRSRENTEAFF | TGCGCCAGCACACGGCGGAGCAGGGAGAACACTGAAGCTTTCTTT
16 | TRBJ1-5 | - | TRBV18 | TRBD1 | CASSLTKDRAGQPQHF | TGTGCCAGCTCCCTAACCAAGGACAGGGCGGGTCAGCCCCAGCATTTT
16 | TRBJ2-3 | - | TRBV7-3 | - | CASSSGSGLSLDTQYF | TGTGCCAGCAGCTCCGGATCGGGACTCAGTCTAGATACGCAGTATTTT
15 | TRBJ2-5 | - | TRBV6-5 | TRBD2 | CASSPGGGWKETQYF | TGTGCCAGCAGTCCGGGAGGGGGGTGGAAAGAGACCCAGTACTTC
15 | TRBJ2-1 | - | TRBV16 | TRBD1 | CASSQDRGSYNEQFF | TGTGCCAGCAGCCAAGACAGGGGCTCCTACAATGAGCAGTTCTTC
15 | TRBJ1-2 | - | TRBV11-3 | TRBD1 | CASSYGQGAIGGYTF | TGTGCCAGCAGTTACGGACAGGGGGCGATCGGTGGCTACACCTTC
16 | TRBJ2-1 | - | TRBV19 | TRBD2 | CASSTLGGSSYNEQFF | TGTGCCAGTAGTACCTTGGGAGGGAGCTCCTACAATGAGCAGTTCTTC
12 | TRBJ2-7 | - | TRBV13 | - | CASSLWGGEQYF | TGTGCCAGCAGCTTATGGGGCGGCGAGCAGTACTTC
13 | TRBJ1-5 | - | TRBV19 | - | CASSFRGNQPQHF | TGTGCCAGTAGTTTCAGGGGCAATCAGCCCCAGCATTTT
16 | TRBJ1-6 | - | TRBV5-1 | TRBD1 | CASSFSPDRVNSPLHF | TGCGCCAGCAGCTTTTCTCCCGACAGGGTCAATTCACCCCTCCACTTT
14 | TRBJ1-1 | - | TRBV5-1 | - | CASSLGTALTEAFF | TGCGCCAGCAGCTTGGGGACAGCCCTCACTGAAGCTTTCTTT
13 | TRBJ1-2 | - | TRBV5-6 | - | CASSLGQVYGYTF | TGTGCCAGCAGCTTGGGACAGGTCTATGGCTACACCTTC
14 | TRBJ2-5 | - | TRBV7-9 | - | CASSWETVMQTQYF | TGTGCCAGCAGCTGGGAGACGGTGATGCAGACCCAGTACTTC
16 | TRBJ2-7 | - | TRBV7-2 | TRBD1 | CASSLMGQVSAYEQYF | TGTGCCAGCAGCTTAATGGGACAGGTTAGCGCCTACGAGCAGTACTTC
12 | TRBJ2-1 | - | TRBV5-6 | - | CASSLEGNEQFF | TGTGCCAGCAGCTTGGAGGGGAATGAGCAGTTCTTC
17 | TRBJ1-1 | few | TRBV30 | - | CAWSVRASGTLNTEAFF | TGTGCCTGGAGTGTAAGGGCGAGCGGGACATTGAACACTGAAGCTTTCTTT